The rows below give T cell receptor beta chains drawn from one sample of a study of response to subunit inactivated influenza vaccine. MiXCR, run by TCRdb on the RT-PCR reads, gives a single entry per CDR3 protein. The sample has a few hundred thousand distinct CDR3 sequences; about a fifth are singletons. Sample: PBMCs from blood, taken 21 months after vaccination. The source is a man between 50 and 70 years old who received an inactivated influenza vaccine. CDR3s include the opening cysteine and the closing phenylalanine or tryptophan. A D gene is named only where the DNA matches it firmly. Size is stated for part of the rows, as once, few or many counts, or as a class when the clone is expanded.

>NA|TRBV3-1|TRBJ2-2|TRBD1|15
CASRDRGQYTGELFF
TGTGCCAGCAGGGACAGGGGGCAGTACACCGGGGAGCTGTTTTTT
>NA|TRBV2|TRBJ2-7|NA|13
CASSADRSFEQYF
TGTGCCAGCAGTGCAGACAGGTCTTTCGAGCAGTACTTC
>NA|TRBV25-1|TRBJ1-3|TRBD1|16
CASSPYEGASGNTIYF
TGTGCCAGCAGTCCTTATGAGGGGGCATCTGGAAACACCATATATTTT
>NA|TRBV20-1|TRBJ2-3|TRBD2|16
CSASLPGLPFTDTQYF
TGCAGTGCTAGCCTTCCGGGACTACCCTTCACAGATACGCAGTATTTT
>NA|TRBV12-3/TRBV12-4|TRBJ2-5|NA|14
CASSLGLFRETQYF
TGTGCCAGCAGTTTGGGACTCTTCAGGGAGACCCAGTACTTC
>few|TRBV5-1|TRBJ2-3|NA|13
CASSLGHTDTQYF
TGCGCCAGCAGCTTGGGACACACAGATACGCAGTATTTT
>NA|TRBV5-4|TRBJ1-1|NA|14
CASSAPGRTNEAFF
TGTGCCAGCAGCGCCCCGGGACGGACAAATGAAGCTTTCTTT
>NA|TRBV18|TRBJ1-6|NA|14
CASSPAESRAPLHF
TGTGCCAGCTCACCCGCAGAGAGTAGAGCACCCCTCCACTTT
>few|TRBV20-1|TRBJ2-3|NA|13
CSAPHYRTDTQYF
TGCAGTGCTCCTCACTATCGCACAGATACGCAGTATTTT
>NA|TRBV10-3|TRBJ1-1|TRBD1|15
CAIRPGTGASTEAFF
TGTGCCATCAGACCCGGGACAGGGGCTAGCACTGAAGCTTTCTTT
>few|TRBV7-8|TRBJ2-3|TRBD2|14
CASSPGGITDTQYF
TGTGCCAGCAGTCCGGGGGGAATCACAGATACGCAGTATTTT
>many|TRBV2|TRBJ2-3|TRBD1|15
CASRQQGLLTDTQYF
TGTGCCAGCAGGCAACAGGGGCTTCTCACAGATACGCAGTATTTT
>few|TRBV19|TRBJ2-1|NA|13
CASSVGLYNEQFF
TGTGCCAGTAGTGTCGGACTATACAATGAGCAGTTCTTC
>many|TRBV7-9|TRBJ1-4|NA|12
CASSLVGEKLFF
TGTGCCAGCAGTTTAGTTGGAGAAAAACTGTTTTTT